The present entry profiles one T cell receptor (beta chain) with its context. Assay: immunoSEQ multiplex PCR; the TCRdb copy retains only in-frame clones and omits some. The table shows 140,000 to 150,000 clones, with over 80% occurring only once. The data originate from a study of blood T cell repertoires in COVID-19. Trimming shortened V by 3 bases and J by 7 bases, and 17 bases separated the two germline ends. CDR1 is SGHRS and CDR2 is YFSETQ in the germline V gene. The CDR3 consists of 16 residues. V gene TRBV5-1 combines with J gene TRBJ1-6; D not certain. The material sequenced was PBMCs or T cells enriched from blood (not recorded which). This TCR came from a woman between 45 and 65 years old who had been exposed to COVID-19. DNA for the CDR3: TGCGCCAGCAGCTCGGAAGGGAGGGCTGGAAATTCACCCCTCCACTTT. It specifies CASSSEGRAGNSPLHF.